Sequencing of this T cell receptor beta chain was carried out in a study of T cell responses to AZD1222 COVID-19 vaccine (dated by TCRdb to 2020 to 2022). For context, the study as a whole: AZD1222 recipients with second doses at about 4 weeks or about 12 weeks were pooled, because spike-specific TCR depth and breadth did not differ between schedules. Trial participants were enrolled into age subgroups of 18-55, 56-69 and 70-plus years, which contained roughly 140, 27 and 60 TCR-sequenced participants, respectively. A total of 230 to 250 trial participants underwent TCR sequencing, of whom 200 to 220 had received two doses of AZD1222 and approximately 26 had received two doses of the MenACWY control vaccine. Here is what the overall study found, with its caveats: Because no samples from the day 14 peak response were available, repertoires could be characterized only after the peak T cell response. Nearly half of unique spike-specific TCRs reportedly recognized epitopes outside regions mutated in the B.1.351 and B.1.1.7 variants. CD4 TCRs associated with the vaccine covered the entire spike protein, and the dominant responses were in regions 160-218 and 743-854. The 56-69-year group was small, and its depth increase did not reach significance, likely because of low power. Conclusions about previously exposed vaccinees are limited because only 5 or 6 AZD1222 recipients were SARS-CoV-2 seropositive at baseline. After two AZD1222 doses, spike-specific TCR breadth and depth were significantly higher than at day 0 and than in MenACWY recipients. Participants were mostly white British, with more females than males. The authors suggested clonal diversity may have been underestimated.

The time point label, read with the paper, signifies: baseline before first vaccination. Samples from vaccinated people were obtained from the UK trials COV001 and COV002, which included a single-blind randomized controlled phase 2/3 trial of AZD1222 (ChAdOx1 nCoV-19) in healthy adults. Trial participant PBMC samples were collected at day 0 and day 28 after the second dose for TCRbeta chain sequencing. There are 18 amino acids in the CDR3, from cysteine to phenylalanine inclusive. Of the read, only the CDR3 DNA is kept; its 54 bases are in frame from base 1. V sheds 2 bases and J sheds 1 base, leaving 19 bases between their ends. In the germline V gene (reference sequence), CDR1 corresponds to LGHDT and CDR2 to YNNKEL. As concerns this clone: Its target antigen remains unknown. No base-level quality is on record; no much larger clone is a single base apart.

The CDR3 regions of human TCRbeta chains were subjected to immunosequencing. The paper's data handling went like this. Repertoire TCRs were matched against a reference library of SARS-CoV-2-specific TCRs generated with the MIRA antigen-specificity platform. Breadth was defined as the fraction of unique TCRs that were SARS-CoV-2-associated. Depth was defined as the fraction of total T cells that were SARS-CoV-2-associated. Using the MIRA data, each spike-specific TCR was mapped to the spike region that the TCR reacts to and placed in a CD4 or CD8 class. Log10-transformed breadth and depth values were compared by one-way ANOVA with Sidak's multiple comparisons tests. TCRdb's version of the immuneACCESS table is confined to in-frame rearrangements and falls short of the full clone set. An unresolved V gene accounts for under half of the shortfall where checked; the remainder is of unknown origin. V, J and clone size derive from that table, while D and trimming were established from the DNA sequence. Within this sample are 95,000 to 150,000 clones, with around 86% of them counted one time only. Approximately 7.5% of the sample lies in the top ten.

The starting material was peripheral blood, obtained on day 0 of AZD1222 vaccination. Here the chain combines TRBV3-1 (or the pseudogene TRBV3-2) and TRBJ2-3; 5 matching bases give a weak D call of TRBD2. The clonotype was recovered from an adult in good health. CDR3 region: CASSQKMSGTNCTDTQYF. The nucleotide sequence is TGTGCCAGCAGCCAAAAGATGTCGGGAACGAATTGCACAGATACGCAGTATTTT.